The TCR beta chain described here comes from a study of T-cell reconstitution after alpha-beta-depleted transplantation in children listed by TCRdb under 2016. Turning to the overall study: Using TCR repertoire profiling, the study followed T-cell immune reconstitution in a quantitative way in children after TCRalphabeta/CD19-depleted allogeneic hematopoietic cell transplantation. The paper's findings and limits, for the study overall: Over the following months the frequencies of hyperexpanded clones went down, and after one year T-cell counts and TCRbeta diversity were mostly credited to newly produced T cells. About two months after transplant, the apparently early recovery of alphabetaT-cell counts reportedly depended on just several hundred clones that had expanded rapidly and came from non-depleted graft cells. In some patients, the high TCRbeta diversity seen at day 60 was put down to recipient T cells and intrathymic progenitors that had survived conditioning.

Receptor libraries were prepared by PCR. Sequenced on an Illumina HiSeq 2500. Molecular barcoding was employed in the preparation of TCR libraries, with unique molecular identifiers being used to normalize TCRbeta repertoire quantification. The raw public data were reprocessed by TCRdb itself: fastp quality trimming at Q25, MiXCR clonotype calling, in-frame beta chains only. Rows with one shared CDR3 protein collapse into an entry with the most common genes and DNA. Across this sample there are over 5,500 distinct CDR3 sequences, with about 11% seen only once. The ten biggest clones cover 22% of the sample. In the case of this clonotype: Its antigen is currently not known. Base qualities are not at hand, and no much larger clone is one base apart.

The germline V gene provides CDR1 MNHNS and CDR2 SASEGT. The germline V end is reduced by 6 bases and the J end by 2 bases; junction bases left unmatched: 10. The CDR3 starts with the cysteine, ends with the phenylalanine, and has 15 residues. Only CDR3 DNA is held: 45 bases, read in frame from base 1. Interpreted using the paper, the treatment or condition label stands for: allogeneic hematopoietic cell transplantation with graft depleted of TCRalphabeta T cells and CD19 B cells. The transplant recipients were children given TCRalphabeta/CD19-depleted allogeneic hematopoietic cell grafts. The receptor's source is a child under three years old who had a stem cell transplant for acute myeloid leukemia, so the T cells may come from the graft donor. The V and J genes are TRBV6-1 and TRBJ2-7, and 7 junctional nucleotides match TRBD1. This specimen consisted of PBMCs, mostly from graft donor cells, obtained 180 days after TCRalphabeta/CD19-depleted stem cell transplant. The CDR3 protein sequence reads: CASSRKGTDPYEQYF. The sequenced DNA: TGTGCCAGCAGCCGAAAAGGGACAGATCCCTACGAGCAGTACTTC.